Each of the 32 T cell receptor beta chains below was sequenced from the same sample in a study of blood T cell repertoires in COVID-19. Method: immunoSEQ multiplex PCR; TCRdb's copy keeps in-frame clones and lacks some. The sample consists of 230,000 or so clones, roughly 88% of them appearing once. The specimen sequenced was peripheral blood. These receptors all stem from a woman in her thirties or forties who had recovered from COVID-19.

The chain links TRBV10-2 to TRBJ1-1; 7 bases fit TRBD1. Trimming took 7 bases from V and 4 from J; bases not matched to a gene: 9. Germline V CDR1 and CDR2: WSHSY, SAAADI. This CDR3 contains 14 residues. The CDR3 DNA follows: TGCGCCAGCATCCCGGGACAGCTGAGCACTGAAGCTTTCTTT. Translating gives CASIPGQLSTEAFF.

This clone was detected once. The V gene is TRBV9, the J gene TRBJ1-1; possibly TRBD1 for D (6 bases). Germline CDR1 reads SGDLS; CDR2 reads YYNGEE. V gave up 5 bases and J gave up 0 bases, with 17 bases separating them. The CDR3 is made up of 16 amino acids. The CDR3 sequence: CASSRTIGQMNTEAFF. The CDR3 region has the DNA TGTGCCAGCAGTCGGACGATCGGACAGATGAACACTGAAGCTTTCTTT.

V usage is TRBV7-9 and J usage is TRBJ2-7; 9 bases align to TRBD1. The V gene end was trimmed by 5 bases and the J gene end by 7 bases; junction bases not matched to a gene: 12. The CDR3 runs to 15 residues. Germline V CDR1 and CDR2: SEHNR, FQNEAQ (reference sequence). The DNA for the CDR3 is TGTGCCAGCAGCAATCCGGGACAGGGAACGGGAGAGCAGTACTTC. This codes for CASSNPGQGTGEQYF.

This CDR3 is CASSLALAANYGYTF. DNA of the CDR3: TGTGCCAGCAGCTTGGCCTTAGCCGCTAACTATGGCTACACCTTC. The rearrangement uses TRBV5-5 and TRBJ1-2; unclear D gene. V lost 0 bases to trimming and J lost 0 bases, with 9 bases between them. The germline CDR1 and CDR2 sequences are SGHKS and YYEKEE (reference sequence). This CDR3 is built from 15 residues.

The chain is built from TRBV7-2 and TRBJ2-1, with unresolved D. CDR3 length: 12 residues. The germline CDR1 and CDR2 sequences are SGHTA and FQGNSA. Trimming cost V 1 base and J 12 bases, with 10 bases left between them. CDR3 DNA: TGTGCCAGCAGCTTAGGGCAGTCGGGGCAGTTCTTC. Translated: CASSLGQSGQFF.

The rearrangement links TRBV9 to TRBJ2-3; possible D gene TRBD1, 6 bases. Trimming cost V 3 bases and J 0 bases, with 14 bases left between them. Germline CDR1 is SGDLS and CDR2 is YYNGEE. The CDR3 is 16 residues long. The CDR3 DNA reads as TGTGCCAGCAGCGGGCTTGGGGGCCTAAGCACAGATACGCAGTATTTT. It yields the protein CASSGLGGLSTDTQYF. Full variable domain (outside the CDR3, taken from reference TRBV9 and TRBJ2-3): DSGVTQTPKHLITATGQRVTLRCSPRSGDLSVYWYQQSLDQGLQFLIQYYNGEERAKGNILERFSAQQFPDLHSELNLSSLELGDSALYFCASSGLGGLSTDTQYFGPGTRLTVL.

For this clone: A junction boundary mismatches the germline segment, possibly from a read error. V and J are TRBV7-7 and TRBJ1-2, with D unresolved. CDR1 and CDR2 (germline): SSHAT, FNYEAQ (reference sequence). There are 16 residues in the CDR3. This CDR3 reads CASSRTWVGQRYGYTF. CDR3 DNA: TGTGCTAGCAGCCGAACTTGGGTCGGGCAGCGGTATGGCTACACCTTC.

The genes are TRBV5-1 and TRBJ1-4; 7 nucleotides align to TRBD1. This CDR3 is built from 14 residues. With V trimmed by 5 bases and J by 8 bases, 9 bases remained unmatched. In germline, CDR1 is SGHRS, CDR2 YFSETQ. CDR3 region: CASSSDRATEKLFF. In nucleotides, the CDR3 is TGCGCCAGCAGTTCCGACAGGGCAACGGAAAAACTGTTTTTT.

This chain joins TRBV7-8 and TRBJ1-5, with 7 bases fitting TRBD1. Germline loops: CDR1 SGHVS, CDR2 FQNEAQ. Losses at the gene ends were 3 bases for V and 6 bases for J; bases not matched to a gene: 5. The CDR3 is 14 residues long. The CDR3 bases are TGTGCCAGCAGCTTGCAGGGGGGCAGTCAGCCCCAGCATTTT. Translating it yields CASSLQGGSQPQHF.

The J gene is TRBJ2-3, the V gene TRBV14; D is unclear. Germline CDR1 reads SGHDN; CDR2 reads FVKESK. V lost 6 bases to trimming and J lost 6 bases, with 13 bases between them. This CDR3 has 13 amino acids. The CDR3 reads CASSSSLLDTQYF. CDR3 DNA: TGTGCCAGCAGTTCTTCCCTTTTGGATACGCAGTATTTT.

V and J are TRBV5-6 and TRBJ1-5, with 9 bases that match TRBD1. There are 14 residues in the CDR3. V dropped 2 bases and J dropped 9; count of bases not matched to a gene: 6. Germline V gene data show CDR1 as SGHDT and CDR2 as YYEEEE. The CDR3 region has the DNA TGTGCCAGCAGCTTAGGACAGGGGAGTCCGCCCCAGCATTTT. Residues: CASSLGQGSPPQHF.

The CDR3 here is CASSTVLGQYSNQPQHF. DNA of the CDR3: TGTGCCAGTAGTACCGTTCTTGGACAGTATAGCAATCAGCCCCAGCATTTT. J is TRBJ1-5 and V is TRBV19; D perhaps matches TRBD1 (6 bases). The CDR3 is 17 amino acids. The germline V and J ends were trimmed by 4 bases and 0 bases, with 16 bases remaining between them. Germline values: CDR1 LNHDA, CDR2 SQIVND (reference sequence).

The CDR3 DNA follows: TGTGCCAGCAGCTTGGGGGAGGACACTGAAGCTTTCTTT. Translated: CASSLGEDTEAFF. J is TRBJ1-1 and V is TRBV7-9; tentative D call: TRBD1 (5 bases). Trimming left V 3 bases short and J 3 bases short, with 8 bases between. The CDR3 length is 13 residues. Germline CDR1 is SEHNR and CDR2 is FQNEAQ (reference sequence).

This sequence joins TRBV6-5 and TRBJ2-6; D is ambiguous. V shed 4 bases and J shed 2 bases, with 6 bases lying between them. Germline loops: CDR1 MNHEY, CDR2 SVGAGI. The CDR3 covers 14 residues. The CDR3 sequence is CASSSVTGANVLTF. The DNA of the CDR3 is TGTGCCAGCAGTTCAGTTACTGGGGCCAACGTCCTGACTTTC.

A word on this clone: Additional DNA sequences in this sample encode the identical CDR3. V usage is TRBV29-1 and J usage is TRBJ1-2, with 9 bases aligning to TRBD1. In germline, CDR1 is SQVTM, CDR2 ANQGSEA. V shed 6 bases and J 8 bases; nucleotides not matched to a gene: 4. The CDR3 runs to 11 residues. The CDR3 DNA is TGCAGCGTGGGACAGGGCCGAGGCTACACCTTC. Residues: CSVGQGRGYTF.

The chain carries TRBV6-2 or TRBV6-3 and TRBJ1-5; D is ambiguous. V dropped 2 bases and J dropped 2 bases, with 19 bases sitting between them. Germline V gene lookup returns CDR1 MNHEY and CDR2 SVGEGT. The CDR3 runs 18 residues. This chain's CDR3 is CASSYPPPRSWGNQPQHF. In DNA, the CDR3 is TGTGCCAGCAGTTACCCCCCCCCGCGGTCGTGGGGCAATCAGCCCCAGCATTTT.

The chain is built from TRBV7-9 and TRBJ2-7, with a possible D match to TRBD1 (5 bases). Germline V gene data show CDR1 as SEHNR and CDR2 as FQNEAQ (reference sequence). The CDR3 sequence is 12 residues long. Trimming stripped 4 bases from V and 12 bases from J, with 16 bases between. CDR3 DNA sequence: TGTGCCAGCAGCTCCGAGAGGTCGCAGGGGTACTTC. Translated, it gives CASSSERSQGYF.

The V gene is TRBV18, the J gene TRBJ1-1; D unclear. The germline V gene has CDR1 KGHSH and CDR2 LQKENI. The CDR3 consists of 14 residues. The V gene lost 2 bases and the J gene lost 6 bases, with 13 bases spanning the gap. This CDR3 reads CASSPSITEAEAFF. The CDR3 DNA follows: TGTGCCAGCTCACCAAGTATAACAGAAGCTGAAGCTTTCTTT.

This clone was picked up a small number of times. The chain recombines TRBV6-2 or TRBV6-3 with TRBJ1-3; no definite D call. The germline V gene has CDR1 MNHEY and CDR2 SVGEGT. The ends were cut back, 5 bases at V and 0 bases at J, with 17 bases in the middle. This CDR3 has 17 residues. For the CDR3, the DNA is TGTGCCAGCAGTACCCAAGGCGGACTCAGCTCTGGAAACACCATATATTTT. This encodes CASSTQGGLSSGNTIYF.

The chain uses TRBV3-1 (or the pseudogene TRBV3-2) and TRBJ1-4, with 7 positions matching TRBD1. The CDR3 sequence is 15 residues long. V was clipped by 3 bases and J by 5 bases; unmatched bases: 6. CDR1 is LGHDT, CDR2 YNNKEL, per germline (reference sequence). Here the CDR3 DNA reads TGTGCCAGCAGCCACCACCGGGACAGAAATGAAAAACTGTTTTTT. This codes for CASSHHRDRNEKLFF.

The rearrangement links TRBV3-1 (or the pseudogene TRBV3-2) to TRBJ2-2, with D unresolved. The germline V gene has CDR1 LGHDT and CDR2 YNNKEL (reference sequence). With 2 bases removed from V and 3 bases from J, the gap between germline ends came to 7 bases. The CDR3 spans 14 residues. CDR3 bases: TGTGCCAGCAGCCAACGAGCGTACACCGGGGAGCTGTTTTTT. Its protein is CASSQRAYTGELFF.

The CDR3 DNA sequence: TGCGCCAGCAAGTCGGGGGGAAACACTGAAGCTTTCTTT. Translated, it gives CASKSGGNTEAFF. V is TRBV5-1 and J is TRBJ1-1; D perhaps matches TRBD1 (5 bases). Germline loops: CDR1 SGHRS, CDR2 YFSETQ. CDR3 length: 13 amino acids. The V end lost 6 bases, the J end lost 2 bases, and 11 bases lay between the germline ends.

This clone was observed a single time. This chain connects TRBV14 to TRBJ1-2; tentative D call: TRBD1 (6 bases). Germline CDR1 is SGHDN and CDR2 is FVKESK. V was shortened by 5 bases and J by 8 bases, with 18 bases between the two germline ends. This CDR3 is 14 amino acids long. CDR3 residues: CASSNNRGGFGYTF. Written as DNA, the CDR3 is TGTGCCAGCAGCAACAACCGGGGGGGCTTCGGCTACACCTTC.

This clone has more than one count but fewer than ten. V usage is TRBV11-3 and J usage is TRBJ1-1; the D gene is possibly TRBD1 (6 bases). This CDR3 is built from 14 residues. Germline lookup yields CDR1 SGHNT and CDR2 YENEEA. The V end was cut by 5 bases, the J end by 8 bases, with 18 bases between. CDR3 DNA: TGTGCCAGCAGCCCCGAGGGGGGGCGCGGAGAAGCTTTCTTT. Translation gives CASSPEGGRGEAFF.

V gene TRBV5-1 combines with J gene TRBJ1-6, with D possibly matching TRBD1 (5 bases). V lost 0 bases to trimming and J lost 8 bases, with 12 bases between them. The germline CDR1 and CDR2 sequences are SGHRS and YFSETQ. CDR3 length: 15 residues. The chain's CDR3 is CASSLVGALYSPLHF. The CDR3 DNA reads TGCGCCAGCAGCTTGGTAGGGGCCCTCTATTCACCCCTCCACTTT.

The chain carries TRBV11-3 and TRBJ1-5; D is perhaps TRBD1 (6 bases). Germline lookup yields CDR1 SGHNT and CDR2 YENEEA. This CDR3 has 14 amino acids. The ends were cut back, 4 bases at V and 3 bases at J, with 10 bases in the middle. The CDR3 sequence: CASSSTGVNQPQHF. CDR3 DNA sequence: TGTGCCAGCAGCTCGACAGGAGTCAATCAGCCCCAGCATTTT.

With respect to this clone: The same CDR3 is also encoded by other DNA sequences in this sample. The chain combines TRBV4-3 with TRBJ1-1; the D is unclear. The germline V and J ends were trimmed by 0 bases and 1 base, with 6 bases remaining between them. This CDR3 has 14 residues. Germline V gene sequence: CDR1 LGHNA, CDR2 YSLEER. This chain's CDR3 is CASSQDRGNTEAFF. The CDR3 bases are TGCGCCAGCAGCCAAGATCGGGGGAACACTGAAGCTTTCTTT.

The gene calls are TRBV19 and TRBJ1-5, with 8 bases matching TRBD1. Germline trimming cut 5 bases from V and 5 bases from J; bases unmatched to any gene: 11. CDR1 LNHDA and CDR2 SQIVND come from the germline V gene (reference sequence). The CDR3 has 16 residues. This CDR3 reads CASSGWQGASDQPQHF. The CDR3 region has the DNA TGTGCCAGTAGTGGGTGGCAGGGGGCAAGCGATCAGCCCCAGCATTTT.

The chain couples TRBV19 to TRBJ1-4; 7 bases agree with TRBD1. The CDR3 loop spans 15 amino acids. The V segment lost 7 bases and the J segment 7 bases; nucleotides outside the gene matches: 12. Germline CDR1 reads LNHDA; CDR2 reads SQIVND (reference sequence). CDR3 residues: CASTSDRVGFEKLFF. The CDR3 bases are TGTGCCAGTACCAGCGACAGGGTGGGATTTGAAAAACTGTTTTTT.

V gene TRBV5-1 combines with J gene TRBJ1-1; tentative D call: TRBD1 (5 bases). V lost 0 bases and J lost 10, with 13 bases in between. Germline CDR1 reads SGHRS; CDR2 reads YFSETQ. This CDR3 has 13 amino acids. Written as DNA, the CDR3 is TGCGCCAGCAGCTTGGAGGCGCAGGGTCGAGCTTTCTTT. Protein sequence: CASSLEAQGRAFF.

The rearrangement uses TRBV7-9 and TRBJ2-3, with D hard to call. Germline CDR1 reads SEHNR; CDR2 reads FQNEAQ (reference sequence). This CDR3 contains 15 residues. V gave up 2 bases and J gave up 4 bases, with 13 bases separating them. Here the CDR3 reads CASSLNDLVADTQYF. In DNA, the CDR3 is TGTGCCAGCAGCTTAAATGACTTAGTGGCAGATACGCAGTATTTT.

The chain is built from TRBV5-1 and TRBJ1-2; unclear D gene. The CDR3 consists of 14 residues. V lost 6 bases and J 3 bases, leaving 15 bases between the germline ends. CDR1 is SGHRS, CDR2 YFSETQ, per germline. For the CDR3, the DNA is TGCGCCAGCAAGCGGGAGGTATTCGACTATGGCTACACCTTC. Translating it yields CASKREVFDYGYTF.